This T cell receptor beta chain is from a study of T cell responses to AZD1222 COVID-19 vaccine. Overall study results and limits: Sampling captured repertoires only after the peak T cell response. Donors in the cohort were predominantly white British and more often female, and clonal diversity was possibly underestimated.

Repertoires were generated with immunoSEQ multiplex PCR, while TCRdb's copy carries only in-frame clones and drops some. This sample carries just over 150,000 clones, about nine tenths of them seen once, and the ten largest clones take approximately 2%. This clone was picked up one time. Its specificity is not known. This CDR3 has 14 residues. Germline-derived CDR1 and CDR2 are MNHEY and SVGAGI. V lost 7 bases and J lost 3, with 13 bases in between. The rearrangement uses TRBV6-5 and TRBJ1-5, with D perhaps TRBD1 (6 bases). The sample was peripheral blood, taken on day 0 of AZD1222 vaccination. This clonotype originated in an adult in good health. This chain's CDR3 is CASNEGTINQPQHF. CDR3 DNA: TGTGCCAGCAACGAAGGGACAATCAATCAGCCCCAGCATTTT.